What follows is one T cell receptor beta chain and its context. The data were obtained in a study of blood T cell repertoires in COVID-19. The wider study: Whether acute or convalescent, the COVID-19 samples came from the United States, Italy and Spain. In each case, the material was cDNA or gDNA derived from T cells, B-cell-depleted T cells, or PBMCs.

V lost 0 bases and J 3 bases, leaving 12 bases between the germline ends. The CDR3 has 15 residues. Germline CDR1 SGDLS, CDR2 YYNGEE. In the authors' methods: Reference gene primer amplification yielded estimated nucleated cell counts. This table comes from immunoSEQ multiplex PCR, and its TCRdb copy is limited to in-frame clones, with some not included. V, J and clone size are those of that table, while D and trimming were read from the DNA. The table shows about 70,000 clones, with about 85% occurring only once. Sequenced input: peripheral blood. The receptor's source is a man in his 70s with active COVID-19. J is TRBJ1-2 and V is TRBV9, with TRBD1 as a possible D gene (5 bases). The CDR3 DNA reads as TGTGCCAGCAGCGTAGAGCCAGGGAAGGACTATGGCTACACCTTC. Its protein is CASSVEPGKDYGYTF.